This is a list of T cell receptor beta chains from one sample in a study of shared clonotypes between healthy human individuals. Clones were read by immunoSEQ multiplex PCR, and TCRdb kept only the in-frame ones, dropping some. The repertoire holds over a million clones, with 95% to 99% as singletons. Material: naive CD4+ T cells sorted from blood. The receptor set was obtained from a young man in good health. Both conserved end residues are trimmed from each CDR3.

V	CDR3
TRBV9	ASSPSSEGPFYEQY
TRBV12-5	ASGPRTGTDTQY
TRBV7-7	ASSSSSGGSGELF
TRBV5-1	ASSPGLAGAQQY
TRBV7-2	ASSLAAGGPQETQY
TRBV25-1	ASSEYGGNQPQH
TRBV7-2	ASSLALWGPEAEQY
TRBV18	ASSPPVGPNTEAF
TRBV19	ASSFLRALNGYT
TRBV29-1	SVGLGMNTEAF
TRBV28	ASSSILAGVRSSYNEQF